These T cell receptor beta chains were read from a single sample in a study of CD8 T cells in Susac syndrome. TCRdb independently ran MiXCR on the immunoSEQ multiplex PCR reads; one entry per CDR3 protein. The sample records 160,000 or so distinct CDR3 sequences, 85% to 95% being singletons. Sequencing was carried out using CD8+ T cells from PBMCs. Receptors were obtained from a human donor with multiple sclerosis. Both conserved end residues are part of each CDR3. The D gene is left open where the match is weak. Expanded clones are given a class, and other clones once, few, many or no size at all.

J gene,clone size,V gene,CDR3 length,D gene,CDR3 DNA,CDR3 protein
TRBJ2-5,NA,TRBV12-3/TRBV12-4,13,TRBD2,TGTGCCAGCAGTTACAATAGCGGGGAGACCCAGTACTTC,CASSYNSGETQYF
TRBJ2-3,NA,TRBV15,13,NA,TGTGCCACCAGCAGAGATCTTGTGGATACGCAGTATTTT,CATSRDLVDTQYF
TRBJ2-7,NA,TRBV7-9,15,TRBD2,TGTGCCAGCAGCCCTAGCGGGGATTGGGACTACGAGCAGTACTTC,CASSPSGDWDYEQYF
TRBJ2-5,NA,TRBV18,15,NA,TGTGCCAGCTCATCGGACTGGCAGGGCGGAGAGACCCAGTACTTC,CASSSDWQGGETQYF
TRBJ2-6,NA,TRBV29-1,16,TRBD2,TGCAGCGTTGGCGGGAGGGATGGTCCTGGGGCCAACGTCCTGACTTTC,CSVGGRDGPGANVLTF
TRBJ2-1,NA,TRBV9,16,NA,TGTGCCAGCAGCGTATCCCGTCGGCTCGGGGACAATGAGCAGTTCTTC,CASSVSRRLGDNEQFF
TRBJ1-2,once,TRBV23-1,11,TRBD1,TGCGCCAGCAATGACAGGGGTGGCTACACCTTC,CASNDRGGYTF
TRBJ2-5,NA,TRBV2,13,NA,TGTGCCACCGCGGACACCTTCCAAGAGACCCAGTACTTC,CATADTFQETQYF
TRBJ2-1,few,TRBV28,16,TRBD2,TGTGCCAGCAGTTTGTCCCTAGCGGGCCCCTACAATGAGCAGTTCTTC,CASSLSLAGPYNEQFF
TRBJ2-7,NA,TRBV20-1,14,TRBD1,TGCAGTGCCAGGGACAGGGGGAAGGAGTACGAGCAGTACTTC,CSARDRGKEYEQYF
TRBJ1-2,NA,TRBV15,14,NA,TGTGCCACCAGCAGAGATCGGGAAAGCTATGGCTACACCTTC,CATSRDRESYGYTF
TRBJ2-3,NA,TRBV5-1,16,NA,TGCGCCAGCAGCTTGCTCCTTGGCGGCCTCACAGATACGCAGTATTTT,CASSLLLGGLTDTQYF
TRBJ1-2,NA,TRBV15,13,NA,TGTGCCACCAGCCTAAAACAGAGCTATGGCTACACCTTC,CATSLKQSYGYTF
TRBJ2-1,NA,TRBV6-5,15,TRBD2,TGTGCCAGCAGACCGCCTGCGGCGGGGGACAATGAGCAGTTCTTC,CASRPPAAGDNEQFF
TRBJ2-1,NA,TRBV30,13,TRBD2,TGTGCCTGGACTAGCGGACCTAACAATGAGCAGTTCTTC,CAWTSGPNNEQFF
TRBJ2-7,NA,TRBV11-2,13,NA,TGTGCCAGCAGCTTAGCCAGGGACTACGAGCAGTACTTC,CASSLARDYEQYF
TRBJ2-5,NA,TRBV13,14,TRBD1,TGTGCCAGCAGCTTCGACAGGGCCCAAGAGACCCAGTACTTC,CASSFDRAQETQYF
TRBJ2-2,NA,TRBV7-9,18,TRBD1,TGTGCCAGCAGCTTAGACTTTACGGGACAGTTGAACACCGGGGAGCTGTTTTTT,CASSLDFTGQLNTGELFF
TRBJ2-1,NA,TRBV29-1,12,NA,TGCAGCGCCGCCGCCGGGCCCAATGAGCAGTTCTTC,CSAAAGPNEQFF
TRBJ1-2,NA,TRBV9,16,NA,TGTGCCAGCACATCAACCCAAAGTGGGGGGGGAGATGGCTACACCTTC,CASTSTQSGGGDGYTF
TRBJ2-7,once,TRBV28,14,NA,TGTGCCAGCAGTTTAACGGGACTCATATACGAGCAGTACTTC,CASSLTGLIYEQYF
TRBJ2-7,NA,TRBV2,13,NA,TGTGCCAGCAGTGTGACGGGGAGATACGAGCAGTACTTC,CASSVTGRYEQYF
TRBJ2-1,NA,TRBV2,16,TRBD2,TGTGCCAGCAGTGAAGAGCTAGCGGGGTTATACAATGAGCAGTTCTTC,CASSEELAGLYNEQFF
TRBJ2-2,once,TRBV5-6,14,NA,TGTGCCAGCAGCTCCGGACAGGCGGGGGTGGAGCTGTTTTTT,CASSSGQAGVELFF
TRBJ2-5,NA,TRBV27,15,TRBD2,TGTGCCAGCAGTCCCGGACTAGCGCGACAAGAGACCCAGTACTTC,CASSPGLARQETQYF
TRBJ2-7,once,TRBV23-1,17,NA,TGCGCCAGCAGTCAACACCGGACTGTAAATAATTCCTGCGAGCAGTACTTC,CASSQHRTVNNSCEQYF
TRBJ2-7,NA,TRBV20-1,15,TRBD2,TGCAGTGCTAGAGATGGGGGACTAGCGGGAGTCGAGCAGTACTTC,CSARDGGLAGVEQYF
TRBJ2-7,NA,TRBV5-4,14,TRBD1,TGTGCCAGCAGCTGGGACAGCCTCGGGAACGAGCAGTACTTC,CASSWDSLGNEQYF
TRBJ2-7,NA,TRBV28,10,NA,TGTGCCAGCAACGGGGGCGAGCAGTACTTC,CASNGGEQYF
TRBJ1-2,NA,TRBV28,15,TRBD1,TGTGCCAGCAGAAAGCGGGACAGGTTCGCCTATGGCTACACCTTC,CASRKRDRFAYGYTF
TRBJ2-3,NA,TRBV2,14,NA,TGTGCCACCCTTCGTCTTACTAGCACAGATACGCAGTATTTT,CATLRLTSTDTQYF
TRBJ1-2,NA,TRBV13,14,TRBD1,TGTGCCAGCAGCTGGGACAGGTCGACCTATGGCTACACCTTC,CASSWDRSTYGYTF
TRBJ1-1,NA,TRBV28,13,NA,TGTGCCAGCAGCCCAGGGCGGGGGGCGCCGGCTTTCTTT,CASSPGRGAPAFF
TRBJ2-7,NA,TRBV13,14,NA,TGTGCCAGCGGGGTCCTCGAGTTAGGGGGCGAGCAGTACTTC,CASGVLELGGEQYF
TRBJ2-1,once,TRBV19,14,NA,TGTGCCAGTAGTCCCCTTCGCTCCTACAATGAGCAGTTCTTC,CASSPLRSYNEQFF